Listed below are T cell receptor beta chains from one sample, sequenced in a study of blood T cell repertoires in COVID-19. The assay was immunoSEQ multiplex PCR, and TCRdb's table has in-frame clones only and misses some. Of some 150,000 clones listed, roughly 80% are singletons. Material for sequencing was peripheral blood. The receptors shown here come from a woman aged 55-70 years with acute or convalescent COVID-19. Each CDR3 is given with its conserved first and last residue. D genes are given only for firm matches. Only some rows state a clone size, as once, few, many or a class for expanded clones.

cdr3_nt: TGTGCCAGCAGCTTAGGAGGAGATATGAACACTGAAGCTTTCTTT
cdr3_aa: CASSLGGDMNTEAFF
v_call: TRBV11-3
d_call: .
clone_size: once
j_call: TRBJ1-1

cdr3_nt: TGCGCCAGCAGTGAGGCGGAAGGACTAGCGGGAAACTATGAGCAGTTCTTC
cdr3_aa: CASSEAEGLAGNYEQFF
v_call: TRBV10-2
d_call: TRBD2
clone_size: .
j_call: TRBJ2-1

cdr3_nt: TGTGCCAGCAGCCAAATCGTAGGGGAAGGCTACACCTTC
cdr3_aa: CASSQIVGEGYTF
v_call: TRBV3-1/TRBV3-2
d_call: .
clone_size: .
j_call: TRBJ1-2

cdr3_nt: TGTGCCAGCAGTTACGGACTAGGTCGTTCCACAGATACGCAGTATTTT
cdr3_aa: CASSYGLGRSTDTQYF
v_call: TRBV6-5
d_call: TRBD2
clone_size: .
j_call: TRBJ2-3

cdr3_nt: TGTGCCAGCAGCTTGGGGGGGGCCGGGGAGCTGTTTTTT
cdr3_aa: CASSLGGAGELFF
v_call: TRBV5-4
d_call: .
clone_size: .
j_call: TRBJ2-2

cdr3_nt: TGTGCCAGCTCACCCTCCGGGACAGGGAACACTGAAGCTTTCTTT
cdr3_aa: CASSPSGTGNTEAFF
v_call: TRBV18
d_call: TRBD1
clone_size: .
j_call: TRBJ1-1

cdr3_nt: TGTGCCAGCAGCCGGCAGGCGGGGGCCTACGAGCAGTACTTC
cdr3_aa: CASSRQAGAYEQYF
v_call: TRBV14
d_call: TRBD2
clone_size: few
j_call: TRBJ2-7

cdr3_nt: TGTGCCAGCAGTCTTGATAATAGCGGGACTTCGTCTGAGACCCAGTACTTC
cdr3_aa: CASSLDNSGTSSETQYF
v_call: TRBV6-6
d_call: TRBD2
clone_size: .
j_call: TRBJ2-5

cdr3_nt: TGCAGCGTTGAAGCCGGGGGGACTTCCTCCTACGAGCAGTACTTC
cdr3_aa: CSVEAGGTSSYEQYF
v_call: TRBV29-1
d_call: TRBD2
clone_size: once
j_call: TRBJ2-7

cdr3_nt: TGTGCCAGTAGTATCCGACAGTTGAACACTGAAGCTTTCTTT
cdr3_aa: CASSIRQLNTEAFF
v_call: TRBV19
d_call: .
clone_size: .
j_call: TRBJ1-1

cdr3_nt: TGTGCCAGCAGCCAAGATCGACTTTTCTACGAGCAGTACTTC
cdr3_aa: CASSQDRLFYEQYF
v_call: TRBV3-1/TRBV3-2
d_call: .
clone_size: .
j_call: TRBJ2-7

cdr3_nt: TGTGCCAGCAGCGCCACAGGGGGGATCTACGAGCAGTACTTC
cdr3_aa: CASSATGGIYEQYF
v_call: TRBV9
d_call: TRBD1
clone_size: .
j_call: TRBJ2-7

cdr3_nt: TGTGCCAGCAGTTTACGTAGCGGGACTAGCGGGGGAGCTAGCACAGATACGCAGTATTTT
cdr3_aa: CASSLRSGTSGGASTDTQYF
v_call: TRBV27
d_call: TRBD2
clone_size: .
j_call: TRBJ2-3

cdr3_nt: TGCGCCAGCAGCTTGTCCTCCAATCAGCCCCAGCATTTT
cdr3_aa: CASSLSSNQPQHF
v_call: TRBV5-1
d_call: .
clone_size: few
j_call: TRBJ1-5

cdr3_nt: TGTGCCAGCAGGCTAACTAGCGGGACCTCCTACGAGCAGTACTTC
cdr3_aa: CASRLTSGTSYEQYF
v_call: TRBV7-2
d_call: TRBD2
clone_size: few
j_call: TRBJ2-7

cdr3_nt: TGTGCAAGTCGCTTAGGCGGAGTAGCTCCCTACAATGAGCAGTTCTTC
cdr3_aa: CASRLGGVAPYNEQFF
v_call: TRBV12-2
d_call: .
clone_size: .
j_call: TRBJ2-1

cdr3_nt: TGTGCCAGCAGCTTATTTGACCCCAACAGAGAATACTCCTACGAGCAGTACTTC
cdr3_aa: CASSLFDPNREYSYEQYF
v_call: TRBV11-3
d_call: .
clone_size: .
j_call: TRBJ2-7

cdr3_nt: TGCGCCAGCAGCTTGGGGGGCAGTAGTGGAGATACGCAGTATTTT
cdr3_aa: CASSLGGSSGDTQYF
v_call: TRBV5-1
d_call: .
clone_size: .
j_call: TRBJ2-3

cdr3_nt: TGCGCCAGCAGCCCTGCCGCAGGTTCCGACTATGGCTACACCTTC
cdr3_aa: CASSPAAGSDYGYTF
v_call: TRBV4-3
d_call: .
clone_size: .
j_call: TRBJ1-2

cdr3_nt: TGTGCCAGCAGCTCGGACAGGGGCGTCGGAAACACCATATATTTT
cdr3_aa: CASSSDRGVGNTIYF
v_call: TRBV13
d_call: TRBD1
clone_size: .
j_call: TRBJ1-3

cdr3_nt: TGTGCCAGCAACCCCACGCGTCAACCTGGGCAGTACTTC
cdr3_aa: CASNPTRQPGQYF
v_call: TRBV28
d_call: .
clone_size: .
j_call: TRBJ2-7

cdr3_nt: TGTGCCAGCAGTCTCACAGGGATGGAAGGCTACACCTTC
cdr3_aa: CASSLTGMEGYTF
v_call: TRBV28
d_call: .
clone_size: .
j_call: TRBJ1-2

cdr3_nt: TGTGCCAGAAGCTTGGGAGTTTACCAAGAGACCCAGTACTTC
cdr3_aa: CARSLGVYQETQYF
v_call: TRBV5-3
d_call: .
clone_size: many
j_call: TRBJ2-5

cdr3_nt: TGTGCCAGCAGCCCCAATCCTATACTACTCTTAAACTCTGGGGCCAACGTCCTGACTTTC
cdr3_aa: CASSPNPILLLNSGANVLTF
v_call: TRBV7-3
d_call: .
clone_size: .
j_call: TRBJ2-6

cdr3_nt: TGTGCCACCAGCAGAGATCTGACAGGGGGCGCAAGGGATGGCTACACCTTC
cdr3_aa: CATSRDLTGGARDGYTF
v_call: TRBV15
d_call: TRBD1
clone_size: .
j_call: TRBJ1-2

cdr3_nt: TGTGCCAGCAACCTAGGACTAGCGGGAGACTATGAGCAGTTCTTC
cdr3_aa: CASNLGLAGDYEQFF
v_call: TRBV2
d_call: TRBD2
clone_size: .
j_call: TRBJ2-1

cdr3_nt: TGTGCCAGCAGCTTAGTCGGGGGGCAATCCTACGAGCAGTACTTC
cdr3_aa: CASSLVGGQSYEQYF
v_call: TRBV7-9
d_call: .
clone_size: .
j_call: TRBJ2-7

cdr3_nt: TGCAGCGTTGCTTCCGGGGGAGGGAACACTGAAGCTTTCTTT
cdr3_aa: CSVASGGGNTEAFF
v_call: TRBV29-1
d_call: .
clone_size: once
j_call: TRBJ1-1

cdr3_nt: TGTGCCACCCGGGATCGGGGCTACACCTTC
cdr3_aa: CATRDRGYTF
v_call: TRBV27
d_call: .
clone_size: .
j_call: TRBJ1-2

cdr3_nt: TGTGCCAGCAGTCGAGCGGGTCAGGGACGCGCTGAAGCTTTCTTT
cdr3_aa: CASSRAGQGRAEAFF
v_call: TRBV28
d_call: .
clone_size: .
j_call: TRBJ1-1

cdr3_nt: TGCAGCGTTGAAGACCCGCGGGAGGGGAATACGCAGTATTTT
cdr3_aa: CSVEDPREGNTQYF
v_call: TRBV29-1
d_call: TRBD2
clone_size: .
j_call: TRBJ2-3

cdr3_nt: TGTGCCAGCAGCCCAGGTAGAGAAGGCTACACCTTC
cdr3_aa: CASSPGREGYTF
v_call: TRBV3-1/TRBV3-2
d_call: .
clone_size: .
j_call: TRBJ1-2

cdr3_nt: TGTGCCTGGACAAGATACGGGACAGACGGGGCCAACGTCCTGACTTTC
cdr3_aa: CAWTRYGTDGANVLTF
v_call: TRBV30
d_call: TRBD1
clone_size: .
j_call: TRBJ2-6

cdr3_nt: TGTGCCAGCAGCCCAAAGACCCGGAGGGTGGGAAAACTGTTTTTT
cdr3_aa: CASSPKTRRVGKLFF
v_call: TRBV7-3
d_call: .
clone_size: .
j_call: TRBJ1-4

cdr3_nt: TGTGCCAGCAGTTGGCGGACAGCCCTTAACACTGAAGCTTTCTTT
cdr3_aa: CASSWRTALNTEAFF
v_call: TRBV28
d_call: .
clone_size: .
j_call: TRBJ1-1